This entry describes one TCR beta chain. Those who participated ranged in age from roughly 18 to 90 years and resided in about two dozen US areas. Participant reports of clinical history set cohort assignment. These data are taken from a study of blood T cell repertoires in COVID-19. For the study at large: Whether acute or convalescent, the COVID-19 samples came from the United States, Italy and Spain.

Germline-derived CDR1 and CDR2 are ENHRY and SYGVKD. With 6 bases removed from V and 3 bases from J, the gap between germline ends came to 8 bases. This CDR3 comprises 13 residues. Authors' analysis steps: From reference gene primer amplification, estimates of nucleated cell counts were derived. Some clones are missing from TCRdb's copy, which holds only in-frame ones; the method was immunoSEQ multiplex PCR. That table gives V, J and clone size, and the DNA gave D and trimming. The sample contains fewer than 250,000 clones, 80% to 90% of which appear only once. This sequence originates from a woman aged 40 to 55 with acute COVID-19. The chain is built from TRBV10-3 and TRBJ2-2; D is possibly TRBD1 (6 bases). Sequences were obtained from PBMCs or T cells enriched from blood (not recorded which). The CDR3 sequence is CAIRPGDTGELFF. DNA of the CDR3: TGTGCCATCAGGCCAGGGGACACCGGGGAGCTGTTTTTT.